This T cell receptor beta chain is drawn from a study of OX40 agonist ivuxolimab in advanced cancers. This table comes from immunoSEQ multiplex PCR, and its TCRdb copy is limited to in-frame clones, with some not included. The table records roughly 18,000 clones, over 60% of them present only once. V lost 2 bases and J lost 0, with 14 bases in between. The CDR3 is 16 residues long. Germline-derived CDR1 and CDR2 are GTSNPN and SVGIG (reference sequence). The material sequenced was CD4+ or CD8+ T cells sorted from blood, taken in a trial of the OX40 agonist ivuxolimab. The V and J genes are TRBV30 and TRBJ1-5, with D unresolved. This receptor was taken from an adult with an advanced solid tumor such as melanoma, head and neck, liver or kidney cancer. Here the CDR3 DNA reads TGTGCCTGGAGTCCTGACCCGGGAGATAGCAATCAGCCCCAGCATTTT. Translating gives CAWSPDPGDSNQPQHF.